A single T cell receptor (beta chain) is shown here with its context. The record originates from a study of identical twins. Germline CDR1 and CDR2: SGHDT and YYEEEE. The V gene end was trimmed by 0 bases and the J gene end by 0 bases; junction bases not matched to a gene: 4. The CDR3 extends over 16 amino acids. TCRdb re-called the 5' RACE reads with MiXCR, one entry per CDR3 protein. The data contain 500,000 to 650,000 distinct CDR3 sequences, roughly 6.6% of them singletons. Healthy Caucasians supplied all donations. The sample was also reused in another study, on yellow fever vaccine responses in identical twins.

This chain joins TRBV5-6 and TRBJ1-2, with 8 bases that match TRBD1. The sequenced sample consisted of PBMCs. The clonotype originates from a woman between 18 and 30 years old in good health. Here the CDR3 reads CASSLGQGTTNYGYTF. The CDR3 nucleotides are TGTGCCAGCAGCTTGGGACAGGGGACCACTAACTATGGCTACACCTTC.